These 10 T cell receptor beta chains were sequenced from one sample in a study of shared clonotypes between healthy human individuals. Sequencing used immunoSEQ multiplex PCR; TCRdb keeps in-frame clones, though not all of them. The sample has over 2,000,000 clones, 85% to 95% seen once. Naive CD8 cells lacked CD45RO and underwent positive selection for CCR7, leaving out terminally differentiated effector memory CD45RA+ cells. The sample was naive CD8+ T cells from PBMCs. These receptors all come from a man aged 18 to 29 in good health. Some clones in this sample may be carry-over from other donors' samples.

This clone was seen more than once but under ten times. The V gene is TRBV15, the J gene TRBJ1-1, with D hard to call. This CDR3 has 12 amino acids. Per germline, CDR1 LNHNV and CDR2 YYDKDF (reference sequence). V was pared by 8 bases and J by 1 base, with 8 bases between. The DNA for the CDR3 is TGTGCCACCGTTGAGAGGAACACTGAAGCTTTCTTT. It codes for CATVERNTEAFF.

The chain employs TRBV27 and TRBJ1-2, with D unclear. V was clipped by 6 bases and J by 4 bases, with 12 bases between them. In germline, CDR1 is MNHEY, CDR2 SMNVEV (reference sequence). The CDR3 contains 13 residues. CDR3 amino acids: CASSSTRIYGYTF. The CDR3 region has the DNA TGTGCCAGCAGCTCCACACGAATCTATGGCTACACCTTC.

This rearrangement joins TRBV7-3 to TRBJ1-1; TRBD1 is a possible D gene (6 bases). Germline CDR1 reads SGHTA; CDR2 reads FQGTGA. This CDR3 is built from 16 residues. The V gene lost 5 bases and the J gene lost 4 bases, with 20 bases spanning the gap. The chain's CDR3 is CASSPGTGWLTTEAFF. The CDR3 DNA reads TGTGCCAGCAGCCCCGGCACAGGGTGGCTGACCACTGAAGCTTTCTTT.

The chain carries TRBV19 and TRBJ2-3, with no clear D. CDR3 length: 16 amino acids. Germline V gene sequence: CDR1 LNHDA, CDR2 SQIVND (reference sequence). V was pared by 6 bases and J by 2 bases, with 18 bases between. The CDR3 here is CASSTLGGVVTDTQYF. CDR3 nucleotide sequence: TGTGCCAGTAGCACCCTGGGTGGGGTGGTCACAGATACGCAGTATTTT.

This chain uses TRBV11-2 with TRBJ2-1; D is ambiguous. The V and J ends lost 0 bases and 9 bases respectively, with 6 bases between them. Germline values: CDR1 SGHAT, CDR2 FQNNGV. The CDR3 totals 12 residues. The DNA for the CDR3 is TGTGCCAGCAGCTTAGAAGGATTTGAGCAGTTCTTC. It specifies CASSLEGFEQFF.

This clone was seen only once. CDR3: CASSYREDQETQYF. The CDR3 DNA sequence: TGTGCCAGCAGTTACAGAGAGGACCAAGAGACCCAGTACTTC. V is TRBV6-6 and J is TRBJ2-5; no reliable D call. Germline V gene data show CDR1 as MNHNY and CDR2 as SVGAGI (reference sequence). This CDR3 is built from 14 residues. V lost 2 bases and J lost 0, with 7 bases in between.

The count of this clone is one. The sample carries other DNA sequences with the same CDR3. This chain links TRBV25-1 with TRBJ2-1; D may be TRBD1 (5 bases). This CDR3 spans 12 amino acids. Trimming pared 5 bases from V and 4 bases from J, leaving 6 bases between. In germline, CDR1 is MGHDK, CDR2 SYGVNS. CDR3 nucleotide sequence: TGTGCCAGCAGTCCAGGGTACAATGAGCAGTTCTTC. It is translated as CASSPGYNEQFF.

V gene TRBV7-2 combines with J gene TRBJ2-7; D ambiguous. V was trimmed by 1 base and J by 4 bases, leaving 8 bases between them. This CDR3 has 13 amino acids. Germline V gene data show CDR1 as SGHTA and CDR2 as FQGNSA. The CDR3: CASSLGSMYEQYF. DNA for the CDR3: TGTGCCAGCAGCTTAGGTTCCATGTACGAGCAGTACTTC.

As regards this clone: The same CDR3 also results from other DNA sequences found in this sample. The CDR3 is CASSPGHFYEQYF. In DNA, the CDR3 is TGTGCCAGCAGCCCCGGGCACTTCTACGAGCAGTACTTC. This chain uses TRBV27 with TRBJ2-7; D uncertain. Looked up from germline, CDR1 is MNHEY and CDR2 is SMNVEV (reference sequence). The CDR3 consists of 13 residues. V was cut by 6 bases and J by 3 bases, with 12 bases left in between.

The chain uses TRBV28 and TRBJ2-1; D remains unclear. In germline, CDR1 is MDHEN, CDR2 SYDVKM. With 1 base removed from V and 10 bases from J, the gap between germline ends came to 11 bases. This CDR3 comprises 13 residues. CDR3 DNA: TGTGCCAGCAGTTTATATACGGCGCAAGAGCAGTTCTTC. Its protein is CASSLYTAQEQFF.